This TCR beta chain derives from a study of blood T cells in healthy people across ages. Study-level points and caveats: Getting older went along with TCR beta diversity per million T cells dropping roughly linearly.

As concerns this clonotype: The antigen is undetermined.

For the second PCR, which ran for about 6 to 11 cycles, a sample-barcoded 5' primer and a J-beta primer mix were used. Each of the cDNA molecules was tagged by a template-switch adaptor with 12 random nucleotides. TCRdb reanalysed the 5' RACE reads using MiXCR and keeps one entry per CDR3 protein. Seen here are 950,000 to 1,200,000 distinct CDR3 sequences, around two fifths observed once, and the top ten hold about 12%. The CDR3 runs 20 residues. Trimming removed 6 bases at V and 4 bases at J, with 34 bases between. Germline assignment: CDR1 SQVTM and CDR2 ANQGSEA. The chain employs TRBV29-1 and TRBJ2-1, with D unresolved. This TCR derives from a man between 18 and 29 years old in good health. The sequencing sample was made of blood. CDR3 nucleotide sequence: TGCAGCGTCAGTTTGCCTCTTGAGTATACGGCCCGGTCCCCATACAATGAGCAGTTCTTC. It encodes CSVSLPLEYTARSPYNEQFF.